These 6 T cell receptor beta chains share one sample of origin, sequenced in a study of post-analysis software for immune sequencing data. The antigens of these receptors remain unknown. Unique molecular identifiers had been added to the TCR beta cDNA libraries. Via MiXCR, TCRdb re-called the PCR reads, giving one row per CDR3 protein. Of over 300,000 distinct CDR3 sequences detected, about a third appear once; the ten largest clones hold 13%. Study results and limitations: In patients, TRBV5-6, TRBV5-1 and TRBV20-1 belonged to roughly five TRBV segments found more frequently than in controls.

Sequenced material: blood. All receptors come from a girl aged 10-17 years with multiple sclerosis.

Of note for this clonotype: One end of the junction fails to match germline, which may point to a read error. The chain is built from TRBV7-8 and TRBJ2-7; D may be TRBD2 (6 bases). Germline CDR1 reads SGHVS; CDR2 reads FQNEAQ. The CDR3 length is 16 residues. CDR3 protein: CASSSTGGPISFEQYF. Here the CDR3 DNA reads TGTGCCAGCAGTTCCACCGGGGGACCTATCTCCTTCGAGCAGTACTTC. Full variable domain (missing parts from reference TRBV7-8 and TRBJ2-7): GAGVSQSPRYKVAKRGQDVALRCDPISGHVSLFWYQQALGQGPEFLTYFQNEAQLDKSGLPSDRFFAERPEGSVSTLKIQRTQQEDSAVYLCASSSTGGPISFEQYFGPGTRLTVT.

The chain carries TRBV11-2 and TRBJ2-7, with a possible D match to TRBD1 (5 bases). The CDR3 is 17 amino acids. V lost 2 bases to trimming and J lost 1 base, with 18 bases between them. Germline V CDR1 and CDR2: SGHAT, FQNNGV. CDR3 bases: TGTGCCAGCAGCTTAAAGCTCAACAGGCCGGATTCCTACGAGCAGTACTTC. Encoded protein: CASSLKLNRPDSYEQYF.

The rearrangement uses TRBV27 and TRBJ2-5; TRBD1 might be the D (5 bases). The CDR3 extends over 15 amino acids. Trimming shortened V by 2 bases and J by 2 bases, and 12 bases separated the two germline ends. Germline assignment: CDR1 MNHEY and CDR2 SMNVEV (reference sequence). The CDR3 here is CASSLGAGWQETQYF. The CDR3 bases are TGTGCCAGCAGTTTAGGGGCCGGGTGGCAAGAGACCCAGTACTTC.

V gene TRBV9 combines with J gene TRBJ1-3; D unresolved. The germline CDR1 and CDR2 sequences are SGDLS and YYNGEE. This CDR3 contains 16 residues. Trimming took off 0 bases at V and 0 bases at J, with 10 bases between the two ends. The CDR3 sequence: CASSVGGVLSGNTIYF. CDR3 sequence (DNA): TGTGCCAGCAGCGTAGGAGGCGTTCTCTCTGGAAACACCATATATTTT.

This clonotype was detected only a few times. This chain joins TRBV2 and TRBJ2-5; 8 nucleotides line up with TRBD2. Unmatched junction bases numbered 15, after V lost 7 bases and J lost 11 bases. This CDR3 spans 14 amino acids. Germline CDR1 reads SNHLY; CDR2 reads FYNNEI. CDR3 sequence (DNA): TGTGCCAGCAACCCTCTTCGGGGGGGCGGGGAGCAGTACTTC. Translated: CASNPLRGGGEQYF. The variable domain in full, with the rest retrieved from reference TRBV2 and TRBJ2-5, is EPEVTQTPSHQVTQMGQEVILRCVPISNHLYFYWYRQILGQKVEFLVSFYNNEISEKSEIFDDQFSVERPDGSNFTLKIRSTKLEDSAMYFCASNPLRGGGEQYFGPGTRLLVL.

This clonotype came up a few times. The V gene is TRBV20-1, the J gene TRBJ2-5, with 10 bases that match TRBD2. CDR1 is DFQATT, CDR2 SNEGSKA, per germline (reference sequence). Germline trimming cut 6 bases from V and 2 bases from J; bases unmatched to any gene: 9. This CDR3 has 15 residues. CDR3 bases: TGCAGTGCCCCCCTGGGTAGCGGGGGGCAAGAGACCCAGTACTTC. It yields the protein CSAPLGSGGQETQYF.